This section outlines one TCR beta chain sequence together with its context. The data derive from a study of blood T cell repertoires in COVID-19. Study-level background: Sites in the United States, Italy and Spain provided acute and convalescent COVID-19 samples. In each case, the material was cDNA or gDNA derived from T cells, B-cell-depleted T cells, or PBMCs.

In the original workflow: How many nucleated cells were present was estimated from reference gene primer amplification. TCRdb's copy holds only in-frame clones and misses some; the assay was immunoSEQ multiplex PCR. V, J and clone size are taken as reported in that table, and D and trimming were inferred from the DNA itself. The sample contains some 170,000 clones, around 76% of which appear only once. CDR3 length: 15 amino acids. CDR1 KGHSH and CDR2 LQKENI come from the germline V gene. V lost 6 bases and J lost 4; bases outside the gene matches: 9. The origin of this receptor is a woman in her sixties or seventies with acute or convalescent COVID-19. Input material: peripheral blood. The V gene is TRBV18, the J gene TRBJ1-5, with TRBD1 matching over 7 bases. The chain's CDR3 is CASSPGTVDNQPQHF. CDR3 sequence (DNA): TGTGCCAGCTCTCCCGGGACAGTAGATAATCAGCCCCAGCATTTT.